Listed here are 7 T cell receptor beta chains from one sample, sequenced in a study of blood T cell repertoires in COVID-19. Profiled with immunoSEQ multiplex PCR; TCRdb holds only in-frame clones, not every one. Among approximately 32,000 clones listed, about 91% were seen once. The material sequenced was peripheral blood. Receptors originate from a human donor in a cohort sampled during active COVID-19.

The chain joins TRBV5-1 to TRBJ2-5, with D perhaps matching TRBD1 (6 bases). The CDR3 covers 16 residues. V was clipped by 4 bases and J by 4 bases, with 20 bases between them. Per germline, CDR1 SGHRS and CDR2 YFSETQ. The chain's CDR3 is CASSRLLRGWRETQYF. CDR3 nucleotide sequence: TGCGCCAGCAGCCGTCTTCTCAGGGGATGGCGAGAGACCCAGTACTTC.

J is TRBJ1-1 and V is TRBV5-1, with D possibly TRBD1 on 5 matching bases. The V and J ends lost 4 bases and 4 bases respectively, with 14 bases between them. This CDR3 is 14 amino acids long. Germline lookup yields CDR1 SGHRS and CDR2 YFSETQ. The CDR3 reads CASSTAGGPTEAFF. As DNA, the CDR3 is TGCGCCAGCAGCACCGCGGGGGGTCCCACTGAAGCTTTCTTT.

V is TRBV19 and J is TRBJ1-6; weak D call: TRBD1 (5 bases). V lost 7 bases, J lost 7 bases, and 14 bases lay in between. The CDR3 length is 14 residues. Germline CDR1 is LNHDA and CDR2 is SQIVND (reference sequence). For the CDR3, the DNA is TGTGCCAGTATGCTCCAGGGAAGGAATTCACCCCTCCACTTT. This sequence encodes CASMLQGRNSPLHF.

The V gene is TRBV18, the J gene TRBJ2-1; tentatively, D is TRBD1 (6 bases). V lost 2 bases to trimming and J lost 5 bases, with 13 bases between them. The CDR3 totals 15 residues. Germline V CDR1 and CDR2: KGHSH, LQKENI. This CDR3 reads CASSPGSTGNNEQFF. The CDR3, as DNA: TGTGCCAGCTCACCAGGATCGACAGGTAACAATGAGCAGTTCTTC.

The J gene is TRBJ1-3, the V gene TRBV7-9; D uncertain. Germline CDR1 reads SEHNR; CDR2 reads FQNEAQ (reference sequence). The CDR3 loop spans 15 amino acids. V lost 1 base, J lost 0 bases, and 7 bases lay in between. Written as DNA, the CDR3 is TGTGCCAGCAGCTTAGACAGTTACTCTGGAAACACCATATATTTT. It is translated as CASSLDSYSGNTIYF.

The chain recombines TRBV27 with TRBJ2-7; D unresolved. Trimming left V 5 bases short and J 3 bases short, with 14 bases between. Germline V gives CDR1 MNHEY, CDR2 SMNVEV (reference sequence). The CDR3 extends over 14 amino acids. CDR3 residues: CASSLTEHDYEQYF. CDR3 nucleotide sequence: TGTGCCAGCAGTCTTACGGAGCATGACTACGAGCAGTACTTC.

The CDR3 spells CASSPIGASGYGYTF. CDR3 DNA sequence: TGTGCCAGCAGCCCCATTGGGGCTTCAGGCTATGGCTACACCTTC. The J gene is TRBJ1-2, the V gene TRBV7-8; weak D call: TRBD1 (5 bases). V was trimmed by 5 bases and J by 4 bases, leaving 17 bases between them. This CDR3 contains 15 residues. Germline V gene lookup returns CDR1 SGHVS and CDR2 FQNEAQ.